These 14 T cell receptor beta chains came from one sample sequenced in a study of blood T cell repertoires in COVID-19. TCRdb's table, derived via immunoSEQ multiplex PCR, lists solely in-frame clones and lacks some. This repertoire shows about 250,000 clones, roughly four fifths found once; its top ten account for about 9%. The sample was peripheral blood. The receptors come from a man older than 75 with acute or convalescent COVID-19.

As DNA, the CDR3 is TGTGCCAGCAGCGTAGGCGGGCTAAATGAGCAGTTCTTC. This sequence encodes CASSVGGLNEQFF. The genes are TRBV9 and TRBJ2-1; a weak D match, TRBD2 (5 bases). CDR3 length: 13 amino acids. V was shortened by 0 bases and J by 7 bases, with 8 bases between the two germline ends. CDR1 and CDR2 (germline): SGDLS, YYNGEE. Based on the CDR3 plus reference TRBV9 and TRBJ2-1, the full variable domain is DSGVTQTPKHLITATGQRVTLRCSPRSGDLSVYWYQQSLDQGLQFLIQYYNGEERAKGNILERFSAQQFPDLHSELNLSSLELGDSALYFCASSVGGLNEQFFGPGTRLTVL.

V is TRBV5-6 and J is TRBJ1-5; D is ambiguous. The CDR3 is 15 amino acids. Germline CDR1 and CDR2: SGHDT and YYEEEE. V lost 0 bases, J lost 0 bases, and 7 bases lay in between. The CDR3 loop is CASSLGALSNQPQHF. The CDR3 region has the DNA TGTGCCAGCAGCTTGGGGGCACTTAGCAATCAGCCCCAGCATTTT.

The V and J genes are TRBV6-5 and TRBJ2-6; D perhaps matches TRBD1 (6 bases). Germline CDR1 and CDR2: MNHEY and SVGAGI. V dropped 6 bases and J dropped 4 bases, with 13 bases sitting between them. The CDR3 extends over 15 amino acids. CDR3 in amino acids: CASSRGQNGANVLTF. In DNA form, the CDR3 reads TGTGCCAGCAGCCGAGGACAGAACGGGGCCAACGTCCTGACTTTC.

J is TRBJ2-7 and V is TRBV30; 7 positions agree with TRBD2. The germline V gene encodes CDR1 GTSNPN and CDR2 SVGIG (reference sequence). With 3 bases clipped from V and 6 bases from J, the junction kept 11 bases outside the gene matches. The CDR3 loop spans 14 amino acids. The CDR3 loop reads CAWRVLAGVGEQYF. For the CDR3, the DNA is TGTGCCTGGAGGGTCTTGGCGGGAGTGGGCGAGCAGTACTTC.

The V call is TRBV7-9, the J call TRBJ2-7; D possibly corresponds to TRBD2 (6 bases). Deletions cut 2 bases from V and 0 bases from J, with 14 bases between. There are 16 residues in the CDR3. Germline CDR1 SEHNR, CDR2 FQNEAQ (reference sequence). CDR3 sequence (DNA): TGTGCCAGCAGCTTATTGCGGGGCAGTGTCTCCTACGAGCAGTACTTC. Encoded protein: CASSLLRGSVSYEQYF.

V gene TRBV7-8 combines with J gene TRBJ2-7, with 7 bases that match TRBD1. Per the germline V gene, CDR1 is SGHVS and CDR2 is FQNEAQ. This CDR3 is 14 amino acids long. Trimming at V came to 4 bases and at J to 6 bases, leaving 9 bases not matched to a gene. CDR3 in amino acids: CASSSVLRTGEQYF. Written as DNA, the CDR3 is TGTGCCAGCAGCTCCGTCTTAAGGACAGGCGAGCAGTACTTC.

The chain combines TRBV3-1 (or the pseudogene TRBV3-2) with TRBJ2-7; 7 bases map to TRBD1. Germline V gene data show CDR1 as LGHDT and CDR2 as YNNKEL (reference sequence). There are 15 residues in the CDR3. Unmatched junction bases numbered 5, after V lost 0 bases and J lost 3 bases. CDR3 sequence reads: CASSQEGTAFYEQYF. The CDR3 DNA follows: TGTGCCAGCAGCCAAGAGGGGACAGCCTTCTACGAGCAGTACTTC.

The rearrangement links TRBV25-1 to TRBJ1-2, with 9 bases fitting TRBD1. Trimming at V came to 1 base and at J to 8 bases, leaving 5 bases not matched to a gene. The germline CDR1 and CDR2 sequences are MGHDK and SYGVNS. The CDR3 is made up of 14 amino acids. The CDR3, as DNA: TGTGCCAGCAGTGAATTTAGGACAGGGGTCGGCTACACCTTC. Its protein is CASSEFRTGVGYTF.

The chain carries TRBV3-1 (or the pseudogene TRBV3-2) and TRBJ1-5; 10 bases align to TRBD1. CDR3 length: 17 amino acids. J gave up 7 bases and V 0 bases, and 9 bases lay outside the gene matches. Germline CDR1 and CDR2: LGHDT and YNNKEL (reference sequence). The CDR3 spells CASSQEPMGQGSQPQHF. As DNA, the CDR3 is TGTGCCAGCAGCCAAGAACCTATGGGACAGGGGTCCCAGCCCCAGCATTTT.

The gene calls are TRBV3-1 (or the pseudogene TRBV3-2) and TRBJ1-1; unclear D gene. The CDR3 spans 11 residues. Germline V lookup: CDR1 LGHDT, CDR2 YNNKEL (reference sequence). The V gene lost 2 bases and the J gene lost 7 bases, with 5 bases spanning the gap. Written as DNA, the CDR3 is TGTGCCAGCAGCCAACAGAATGAAGCTTTCTTT. Residues: CASSQQNEAFF.

This clone was seen more than once but under ten times. The rearrangement uses TRBV30 and TRBJ1-5; TRBD1 matches 8 bases. This CDR3 region has 16 residues. The V and J ends lost 0 bases and 2 bases, in that order; junction bases with no gene match: 6. CDR1 and CDR2 (germline): GTSNPN, SVGIG (reference sequence). For the CDR3, the DNA is TGTGCCTGGAGTGTTAAGACAGGGGCGGGCAATCAGCCCCAGCATTTT. Translating it yields CAWSVKTGAGNQPQHF.

The chain employs TRBV4-1 and TRBJ2-7; D not certain. V gave up 1 base and J gave up 4 bases, with 11 bases separating them. Germline V lookup: CDR1 MGHRA, CDR2 YSYEKL. The CDR3 loop spans 14 amino acids. CDR3 in amino acids: CASSQASRVYEQYF. DNA of the CDR3: TGCGCCAGCAGCCAAGCAAGTCGGGTGTACGAGCAGTACTTC.

There are a few counts of this clone. The chain carries TRBV30 and TRBJ2-7, with TRBD2 matching over 16 bases. The CDR3 contains 16 residues. Germline-derived CDR1 and CDR2 are GTSNPN and SVGIG (reference sequence). J lost 6 bases, V lost 2 bases, and 7 bases had no gene match. The CDR3 nucleotides read TGTGCCTGGAGTATACCGGGACTAGCGGGAGGGGGCGAGCAGTACTTC. It specifies CAWSIPGLAGGGEQYF.

This chain connects TRBV7-2 to TRBJ1-5, with D possibly TRBD1 on 5 matching bases. V shed 5 bases and J shed 11 bases, with 25 bases lying between them. This CDR3 is 16 amino acids long. Germline CDR1 SGHTA, CDR2 FQGNSA. The CDR3 sequence is CASSPQSPGRGVAQHF. CDR3 sequence (DNA): TGTGCCAGCAGCCCCCAGTCCCCGGGGAGGGGAGTAGCCCAGCATTTT.